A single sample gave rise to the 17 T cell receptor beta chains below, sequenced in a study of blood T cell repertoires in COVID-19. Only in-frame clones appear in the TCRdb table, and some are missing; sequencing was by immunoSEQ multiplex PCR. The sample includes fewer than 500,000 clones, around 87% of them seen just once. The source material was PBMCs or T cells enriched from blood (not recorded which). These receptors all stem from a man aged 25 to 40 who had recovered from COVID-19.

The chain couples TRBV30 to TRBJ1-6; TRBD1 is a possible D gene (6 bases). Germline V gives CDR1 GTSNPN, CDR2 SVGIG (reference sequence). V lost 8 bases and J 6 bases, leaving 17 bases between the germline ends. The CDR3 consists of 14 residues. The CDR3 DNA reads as TGTGCCCTAGGGGGGGCAGGAAGTAATTCACCCCTCCACTTT. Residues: CALGGAGSNSPLHF.

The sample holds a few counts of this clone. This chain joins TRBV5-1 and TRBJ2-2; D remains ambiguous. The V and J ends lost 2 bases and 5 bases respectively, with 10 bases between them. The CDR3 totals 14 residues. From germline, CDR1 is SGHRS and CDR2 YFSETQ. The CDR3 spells CASSFTVGTGELFF. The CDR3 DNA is TGCGCCAGCAGCTTCACGGTCGGGACCGGGGAGCTGTTTTTT.

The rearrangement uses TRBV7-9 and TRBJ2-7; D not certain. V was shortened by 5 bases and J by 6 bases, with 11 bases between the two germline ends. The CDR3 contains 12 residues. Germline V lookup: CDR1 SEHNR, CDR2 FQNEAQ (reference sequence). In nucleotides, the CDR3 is TGTGCCAGCAGCCAGGAACACGGCGAGCAGTACTTC. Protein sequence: CASSQEHGEQYF.

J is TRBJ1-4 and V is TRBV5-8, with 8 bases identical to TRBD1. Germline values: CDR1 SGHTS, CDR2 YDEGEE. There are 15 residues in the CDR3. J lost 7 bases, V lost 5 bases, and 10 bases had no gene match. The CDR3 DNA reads TGTGCCAGCAGTCTCCGGGGGACAGGCCTTGAAAAACTGTTTTTT. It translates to CASSLRGTGLEKLFF.

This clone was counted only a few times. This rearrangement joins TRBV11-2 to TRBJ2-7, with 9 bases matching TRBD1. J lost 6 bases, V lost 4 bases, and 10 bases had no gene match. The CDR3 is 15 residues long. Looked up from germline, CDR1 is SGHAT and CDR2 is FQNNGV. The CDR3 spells CASSSTYGTGIEQYF. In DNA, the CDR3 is TGTGCCAGCAGCTCCACTTACGGGACAGGGATCGAGCAGTACTTC.

The CDR3 nucleotides read TGTGCCAGCAGCTGGGACAGGGCTGCGAACGAGCAGTACTTC. It translates to CASSWDRAANEQYF. This chain uses TRBV7-2 with TRBJ2-7; TRBD1 matches 9 bases. The CDR3 runs 14 residues. Germline lookup yields CDR1 SGHTA and CDR2 FQGNSA. V lost 4 bases, J lost 5 bases, and 6 bases stayed unmatched. Full variable domain (missing parts from reference TRBV7-2 and TRBJ2-7): GAGVSQSPSNKVTEKGKDVELRCDPISGHTALYWYRQSLGQGLEFLIYFQGNSAPDKSGLPSDRFSAERTGGSVSTLTIQRTQQEDSAVYLCASSWDRAANEQYFGPGTRLTVT.

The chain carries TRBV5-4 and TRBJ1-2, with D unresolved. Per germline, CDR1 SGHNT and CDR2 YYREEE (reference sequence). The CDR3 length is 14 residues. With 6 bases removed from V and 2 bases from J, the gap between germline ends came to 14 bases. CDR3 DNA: TGTGCCAGCACCCACGAGACTGGCAACTATGGCTACACCTTC. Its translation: CASTHETGNYGYTF.

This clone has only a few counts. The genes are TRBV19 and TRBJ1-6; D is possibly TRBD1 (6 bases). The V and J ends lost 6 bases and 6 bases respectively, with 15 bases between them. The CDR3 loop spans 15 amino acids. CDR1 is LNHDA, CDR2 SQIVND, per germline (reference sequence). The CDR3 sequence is CASRNRDRFNSPLHF. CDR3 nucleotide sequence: TGTGCCAGTAGAAACAGGGATCGTTTTAATTCACCCCTCCACTTT.

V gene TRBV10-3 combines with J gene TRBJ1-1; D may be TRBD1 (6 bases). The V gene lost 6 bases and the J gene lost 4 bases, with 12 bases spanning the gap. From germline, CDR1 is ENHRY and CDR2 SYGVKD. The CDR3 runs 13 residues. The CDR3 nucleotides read TGTGCCATCAGAGGAAAACAGGGCACTGAAGCTTTCTTT. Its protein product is CAIRGKQGTEAFF.

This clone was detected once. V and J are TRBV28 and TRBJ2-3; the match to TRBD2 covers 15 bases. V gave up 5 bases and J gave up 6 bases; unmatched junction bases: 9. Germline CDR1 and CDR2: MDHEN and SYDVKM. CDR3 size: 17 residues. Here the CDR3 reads CASSVVTGTSGGDTQYF. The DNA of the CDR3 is TGTGCCAGCAGTGTTGTTACCGGGACTAGCGGGGGGGATACGCAGTATTTT.

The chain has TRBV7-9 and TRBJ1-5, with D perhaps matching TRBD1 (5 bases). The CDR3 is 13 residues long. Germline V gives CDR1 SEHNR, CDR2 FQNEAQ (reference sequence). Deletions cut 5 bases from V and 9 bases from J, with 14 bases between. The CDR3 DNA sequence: TGTGCCAGCAGCCTCGACGGGGGGGTGCCCCAGCATTTT. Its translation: CASSLDGGVPQHF. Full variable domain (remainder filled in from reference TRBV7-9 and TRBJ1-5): DTGVSQNPRHKITKRGQNVTFRCDPISEHNRLYWYRQTLGQGPEFLTYFQNEAQLEKSRLLSDRFSAERPKGSFSTLEIQRTEQGDSAMYLCASSLDGGVPQHFGDGTRLSIL.

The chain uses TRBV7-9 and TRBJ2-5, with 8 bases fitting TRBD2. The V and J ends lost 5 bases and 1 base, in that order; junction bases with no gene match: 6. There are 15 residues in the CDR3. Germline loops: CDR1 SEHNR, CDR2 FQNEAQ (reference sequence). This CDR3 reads CASSPDLAGQETQYF. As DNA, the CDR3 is TGTGCCAGCAGCCCGGATCTAGCGGGCCAAGAGACCCAGTACTTC.

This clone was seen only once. CDR3 sequence (DNA): TGCGCCAGCAGCCAGACCGGGACTAGCGGGGCTGGAGAGACCCAGTACTTC. It yields the protein CASSQTGTSGAGETQYF. The chain has TRBV4-1 and TRBJ2-5; 13 nucleotides agree with TRBD2. The V gene end was trimmed by 3 bases and the J gene end by 4 bases; junction bases not matched to a gene: 8. This CDR3 has 17 residues. The germline V gene encodes CDR1 MGHRA and CDR2 YSYEKL.

The CDR3 DNA sequence: TGTGCCAGCAGGTCAGGGTCATATGAAAAACTGTTTTTT. It specifies CASRSGSYEKLFF. V and J are TRBV6-5 and TRBJ1-4; possible D gene TRBD1, 5 bases. V shed 6 bases and J shed 6 bases, with 11 bases lying between them. This CDR3 is 13 amino acids long. CDR1 is MNHEY, CDR2 SVGAGI, per germline.

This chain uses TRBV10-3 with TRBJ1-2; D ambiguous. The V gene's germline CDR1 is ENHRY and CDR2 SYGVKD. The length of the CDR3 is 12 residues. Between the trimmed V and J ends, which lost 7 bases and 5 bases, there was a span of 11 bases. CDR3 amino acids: CAITAGDYGYTF. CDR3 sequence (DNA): TGTGCCATCACAGCAGGCGATTATGGCTACACCTTC.

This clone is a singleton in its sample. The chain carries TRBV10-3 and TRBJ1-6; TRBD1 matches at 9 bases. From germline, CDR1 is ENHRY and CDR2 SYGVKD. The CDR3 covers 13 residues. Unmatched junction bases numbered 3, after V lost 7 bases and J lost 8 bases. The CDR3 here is CAIKGQGDSPLHF. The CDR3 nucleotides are TGTGCCATCAAGGGACAGGGCGATTCACCCCTCCACTTT.

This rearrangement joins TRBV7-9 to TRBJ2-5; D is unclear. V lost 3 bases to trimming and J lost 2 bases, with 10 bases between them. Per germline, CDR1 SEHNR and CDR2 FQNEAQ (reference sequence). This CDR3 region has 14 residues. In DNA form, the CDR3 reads TGTGCCAGCAGCTTTACCGGCGGACAAGAGACCCAGTACTTC. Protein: CASSFTGGQETQYF.